This T cell receptor beta chain appears in the sequencing data of a study of blood T cell repertoires in COVID-19. Looking at the study overall: PBMCs, B-cell-depleted T cells, or T cells provided the cDNA or gDNA that made up the material.

Trimming cost V 3 bases and J 7 bases; bases outside gene matches: 8. The CDR3 is 15 amino acids. Looked up from germline, CDR1 is LNHNV and CDR2 is YYDKDF (reference sequence). Original analysis: Cell counts per sample came from amplifying reference gene primers. Measured with immunoSEQ multiplex PCR; TCRdb has only the in-frame clones, and not every one. For V, J and clone size, that table is used; D and trimming come from the DNA. In the table there are approximately 320,000 clones, almost 85% of which are singletons. This sequence was found in a human donor in a cohort sampled during active COVID-19. The sequenced sample was peripheral blood. The chain combines TRBV15 with TRBJ1-4; 7 bases align to TRBD1. CDR3 sequence: CATSRSAAGGEKLFF. CDR3 sequence (DNA): TGTGCCACCAGCAGGTCGGCGGCAGGGGGTGAAAAACTGTTTTTT.